This T cell receptor beta chain comes out of a study of CD8+CD57+ T cells in acquired aplastic anemia. Study as a whole: Isolated CD4+ and CD8+ cells, once sorted, yielded DNA averaging 3.2 ug. Healthy donors gave some 10 million reads on average for CD4+ cells. Whole-study findings and limits: No significant patient-versus-control difference appeared in CD8+ Simpson's diversity. Between patients and controls, around 30 CD8+ CDR3 sequences were found in common.

Genomic DNA templated the TCR beta VDJ and CDR3 profiling. One entry per CDR3 protein results from TCRdb running MiXCR on the reads. The sample holds some 220,000 distinct CDR3 sequences; 30% to 40% are singletons and the top ten take roughly 1.1%. Germline lookup yields CDR1 SNHLY and CDR2 FYNNEI. V trimming: 6 bases; J trimming: 6 bases; junction bases outside the gene matches: 13. This CDR3 comprises 15 residues. This clonotype appeared a few times. Its antigen is not known. The clonotype was recovered from a human donor in good health, serving as a control. The J gene is TRBJ2-7, the V gene TRBV2; 8 nucleotides line up with TRBD1. The material sequenced was sorted CD4+, CD8+, or CD8+CD57+ T cells (not recorded which) from PBMCs. In DNA form, the CDR3 reads TGTGCCAGCAGCCCCCAAACAGGGGGGTTTTCCGAGCAGTACTTC. Translating gives CASSPQTGGFSEQYF.